The present T cell receptor beta chain was sequenced within a study of T cell clones after liver transplantation. Overall study: Third-party-reactive TCRbeta sequences from pre-transplant mixed lymphocyte reactions served as antigen-independent comparators. Three of eight recipients were HCV-positive; others had non-autoimmune, non-viral indications.

Clones were sequenced by immunoSEQ multiplex PCR, and TCRdb holds only the in-frame ones, with some missing. The repertoire holds approximately 6,000 clones, with roughly 78% as singletons. Sequences were derived from CD8+ T cells from blood, sampled 24 months after liver transplant. This TCR derives from a human patient who received a liver transplant. Some of these T cells may belong to the graft donor.

This chain's CDR3 is CASSDPMNNEQFF. The CDR3 DNA reads as TGTGCCAGCAGTGACCCGATGAACAATGAGCAGTTCTTC. The chain joins TRBV2 to TRBJ2-1, with D unclear. Germline V gene data show CDR1 as SNHLY and CDR2 as FYNNEI. There are 13 residues in the CDR3. Trimming cost V 3 bases and J 5 bases, with 8 bases left between them.